This T cell receptor beta chain emerged from a study of blood T cell repertoires in COVID-19. Libraries were prepared by immunoSEQ multiplex PCR; TCRdb keeps only in-frame clonotypes and omits some of them. The data contain fewer than 250,000 clones, around 85% of them singletons. The junction had 7 bases not matched to a gene; V was cut back by 4 bases and J by 7 bases. The CDR3 runs 14 residues. Looked up from germline, CDR1 is PRHDT and CDR2 is FYEKMQ (reference sequence). The sample taken for sequencing was PBMCs or T cells enriched from blood (not recorded which). The chain uses TRBV13 and TRBJ2-1; 7 bases map to TRBD1. The sequence derives from a woman in her thirties or forties with acute COVID-19. This CDR3 reads CASSSRTGLNEQFF. The DNA for the CDR3 is TGTGCCAGCAGCTCAAGGACAGGATTAAATGAGCAGTTCTTC.